The next 2 T cell receptor beta chains were all read from a single sample in a study of beta chain features in type 1 diabetes. Study results and limitations: TCRB CDR3 length was moderately but significantly reduced in all four CD4+ subsets of Type 1 diabetes patients.

The study reverse transcribed the entire isolated RNA, so it sequenced expressed TCRB transcripts. Sequencing used immunoSEQ multiplex PCR; TCRdb keeps in-frame clones, though not all of them. The top ten hold roughly 0.022% of the sample, which has 640,000 or so clones, around an eighth seen once. No antigen is known for these receptors. Material for sequencing was naive CD4+ T cells from blood. These receptors all stem from a man younger than 35 with type 1 diabetes.

This clone was observed a few times. V usage is TRBV19 and J usage is TRBJ2-3, with D tentatively TRBD1 (6 bases). The germline CDR1 and CDR2 sequences are LNHDA and SQIVND (reference sequence). Trimming took off 3 bases at V and 2 bases at J, with 9 bases between the two ends. The CDR3 sequence is 14 residues long. This CDR3 reads CASSIQGYTDTQYF. The CDR3 coding sequence is TGTGCCAGTAGTATTCAGGGGTACACAGATACGCAGTATTTT.

The chain is built from TRBV18 and TRBJ2-3; 9 bases fit TRBD2. CDR1 and CDR2 (germline): KGHSH, LQKENI. J was trimmed by 7 bases and V by 0 bases; bases with no gene match: 14. The CDR3 extends over 18 amino acids. The CDR3 loop reads CASSPPDSGGPRRNTQYF. The DNA of the CDR3 is TGTGCCAGCTCACCACCGGACAGCGGGGGGCCTAGGAGGAATACGCAGTATTTT.